The 20 T cell receptor beta chains below come from one sample, sequenced in a study of cytomegalovirus exposure and HLA in healthy donors. The PCR was carried out with 60 Vbeta primers and 13 Jbeta primers. Clones were read by immunoSEQ multiplex PCR, and TCRdb kept only the in-frame ones, dropping some. Here the sample spans 110,000 or so clones, 77% being singletons. Source material: PBMCs. These receptor sequences come from a man between 18 and 35 years old in good health and CMV-seropositive.

Only a few counts were recorded for this clone. The chain recombines TRBV28 with TRBJ1-6, with TRBD1 identical over 7 bases. This CDR3 spans 14 amino acids. Trimming took 3 bases from V and 7 from J; bases not matched to a gene: 3. Germline V gives CDR1 MDHEN, CDR2 SYDVKM. The CDR3 DNA follows: TGTGCCAGCAGTTTTGGGACAGTGAATTCACCCCTCCACTTT. Translating it yields CASSFGTVNSPLHF.

The gene calls are TRBV6-5 and TRBJ1-1, with D unresolved. Trimming pared 8 bases from V and 1 base from J, leaving 8 bases between. The length of the CDR3 is 12 residues. Germline loops: CDR1 MNHEY, CDR2 SVGAGI. The CDR3 coding sequence is TGTGCCAGCGTGAGAGGGAACACTGAAGCTTTCTTT. Protein sequence: CASVRGNTEAFF.

J is TRBJ2-5 and V is TRBV6-5, with TRBD2 matching over 9 bases. There are 16 residues in the CDR3. V lost 2 bases to trimming and J lost 4 bases; unmatched junction nucleotides: 8. Per the germline V gene, CDR1 is MNHEY and CDR2 is SVGAGI. The CDR3 DNA reads as TGTGCCAGCAGTTACGTGGCGGGGGGGCCGAGAGAGACCCAGTACTTC. Its protein product is CASSYVAGGPRETQYF.

The chain links TRBV30 to TRBJ1-1; no clear D. CDR3 length: 13 residues. Per germline, CDR1 GTSNPN and CDR2 SVGIG (reference sequence). Trimming pared 0 bases from V and 1 base from J, leaving 6 bases between. The CDR3 reads CAWSVQRNTEAFF. The DNA of the CDR3 is TGTGCCTGGAGTGTACAAAGGAACACTGAAGCTTTCTTT.

The genes are TRBV11-2 and TRBJ2-7; D may be TRBD2 (6 bases). V lost 7 bases and J lost 4, with 14 bases in between. CDR1 is SGHAT, CDR2 FQNNGV, per germline. The CDR3 is 13 residues long. CDR3 DNA: TGTGCCAGCACTCCCACACGGGGGTACGAGCAGTACTTC. Its translation: CASTPTRGYEQYF.

The chain uses TRBV29-1 and TRBJ2-5; D perhaps matches TRBD2 (5 bases). The assigned J gene may be wrong: the sequence end matches TRBJ2-7 better. Germline CDR1 is SQVTM and CDR2 is ANQGSEA. The CDR3 is 11 residues long. CDR3: CSVEAGTEQYF. CDR3 DNA: TGCAGCGTTGAAGCGGGAACCGAGCAGTACTTC.

The rearrangement uses TRBV27 and TRBJ2-6, with 8 bases matching TRBD1. CDR1 is MNHEY, CDR2 SMNVEV, per germline (reference sequence). The CDR3 totals 15 residues. V dropped 6 bases and J dropped 4; count of bases not matched to a gene: 5. The DNA of the CDR3 is TGTGCCAGCAGCAGACAGGGGTTCGGGGCCAACGTCCTGACTTTC. This codes for CASSRQGFGANVLTF.

This rearrangement joins TRBV6-1 to TRBJ1-1; 8 bases map to TRBD1. The CDR3 extends over 14 amino acids. The trim removed 4 bases at V and 4 bases at J, leaving 5 bases unmatched. CDR1 is MNHNS, CDR2 SASEGT, per germline. CDR3 bases: TGTGCCAGCAGTGTTACAGGGGGATCCACTGAAGCTTTCTTT. Amino acid sequence: CASSVTGGSTEAFF.

This rearrangement joins TRBV5-1 to TRBJ1-4, with TRBD1 matching over 9 bases. V shed 4 bases, J shed 5 bases, and the junction held 3 bases outside the gene matches. Germline V gene data show CDR1 as SGHRS and CDR2 as YFSETQ. This CDR3 is 14 amino acids long. The CDR3 nucleotides read TGCGCCAGCAGCCCGGGACAGGGAAATGAAAAACTGTTTTTT. Protein: CASSPGQGNEKLFF.

The V call is TRBV7-9, the J call TRBJ1-2; 9 nucleotides match TRBD1. V shed 11 bases and J 6 bases; nucleotides not matched to a gene: 10. The CDR3 totals 13 residues. CDR1 and CDR2 from the germline V gene are SEHNR and FQNEAQ (reference sequence). The CDR3 DNA sequence: TGTGCCGGGTCAGGGGGGACAGGGAATGGCTACACCTTC. Protein product: CAGSGGTGNGYTF.

This clone was found a few times. The chain joins TRBV9 to TRBJ2-7; 7 bases align to TRBD1. The ends lost 4 bases at V and 3 bases at J; junction bases unmatched: 10. CDR1 is SGDLS, CDR2 YYNGEE, per germline. This CDR3 spans 15 amino acids. The CDR3 coding sequence is TGTGCCAGCAGCATGCAGCCGGGACAGAGCTACGAGCAGTACTTC. Translated: CASSMQPGQSYEQYF.

This clone was seen a single time. The chain employs TRBV19 and TRBJ2-1, with D perhaps TRBD2 (6 bases). The germline V gene has CDR1 LNHDA and CDR2 SQIVND (reference sequence). The CDR3 is made up of 14 amino acids. V lost 6 bases and J lost 8, with 17 bases in between. The CDR3 DNA sequence: TGTGCCAGTAGCCCCTTGACTAGTCTCTATGAGCAGTTCTTC. Its translation is CASSPLTSLYEQFF.

The chain couples TRBV2 to TRBJ1-1, with D perhaps TRBD1 (6 bases). Trimming stripped 10 bases from V and 7 bases from J, with 16 bases between. This CDR3 has 12 residues. CDR1 and CDR2 from the germline V gene are SNHLY and FYNNEI. CDR3 coding DNA: TGTGCCAACCCCGGGGGGCCGGATGAAGCTTTCTTT. It yields the protein CANPGGPDEAFF.

The chain joins TRBV11-2 to TRBJ2-7; D is uncertain. Germline CDR1 SGHAT, CDR2 FQNNGV. The CDR3 runs 12 residues. The V end lost 3 bases, the J end lost 2 bases, and 5 bases lay between the germline ends. The CDR3 nucleotides read TGTGCCAGCAGCTTCGCAGCCTACGAGCAGTACTTC. It specifies CASSFAAYEQYF.

V usage is TRBV5-4 and J usage is TRBJ2-1; TRBD2 matches 12 bases. The trim removed 2 bases at V and 8 bases at J, leaving 8 bases unmatched. There are 16 residues in the CDR3. In germline, CDR1 is SGHNT, CDR2 YYREEE (reference sequence). In DNA, the CDR3 is TGTGCCAGCAGCTTCCCTCTAGCGGGGGGGGAGGATGAGCAGTTCTTC. It is translated as CASSFPLAGGEDEQFF.

The chain has TRBV29-1 and TRBJ2-1; TRBD1 agrees at 8 bases. The ends lost 1 base at V and 4 bases at J; junction bases unmatched: 9. The CDR3 is 16 residues long. Per the germline V gene, CDR1 is SQVTM and CDR2 is ANQGSEA. CDR3 in DNA: TGCAGCGTTGAAGGGCCAGGGACAGGAATATACAATGAGCAGTTCTTC. It specifies CSVEGPGTGIYNEQFF.

The chain joins TRBV14 to TRBJ1-1; D not resolved. V shed 2 bases and J shed 4 bases, with 11 bases lying between them. In germline, CDR1 is SGHDN, CDR2 FVKESK. The CDR3 extends over 14 amino acids. CDR3 coding DNA: TGTGCCAGCAGCCAAAATATGAGGAGCACTGAAGCTTTCTTT. Encoded protein: CASSQNMRSTEAFF.

Details on this clone: The junction differs from germline at one of its ends, possibly a read error. The chain combines TRBV11-2 with TRBJ2-6, with 13 bases lining up with TRBD2. The CDR3 has 18 residues. The germline CDR1 and CDR2 sequences are SGHAT and FQNNGV. The CDR3, as DNA: TGTGCCAGCAGCTTTCGACTAGCGGGGGGCCCTGGGGCCAACGGCCTGACTTTC. Translated: CASSFRLAGGPGANGLTF.

The rearrangement joins TRBV13 to TRBJ2-1, with 11 bases that match TRBD2. Germline lookup yields CDR1 PRHDT and CDR2 FYEKMQ (reference sequence). The length of the CDR3 is 17 residues. Unmatched junction bases numbered 7, after V lost 6 bases and J lost 0 bases. The CDR3 region is CASSFRLAGSSYNEQFF. The CDR3 region has the DNA TGTGCCAGCAGTTTCCGACTAGCGGGGAGCTCCTACAATGAGCAGTTCTTC.

V is TRBV6-5 and J is TRBJ2-1; 7 bases align to TRBD2. The V gene end was trimmed by 1 base and the J gene end by 8 bases; junction bases not matched to a gene: 8. CDR1 MNHEY and CDR2 SVGAGI come from the germline V gene. CDR3 length: 15 amino acids. CDR3 region: CASSYYGGSADEQFF. The DNA of the CDR3 is TGTGCCAGCAGTTACTACGGGGGGAGCGCGGATGAGCAGTTCTTC.